The 2 T cell receptor beta chains below all came from one sample that was sequenced in a study of T-cell memory formation after mild COVID-19. TCRdb processed the 5' RACE reads anew with MiXCR; each CDR3 protein has one entry. The sample holds about 360,000 distinct CDR3 sequences; under 15% are singletons and the top ten take about a fifth. Sequenced: PBMCs or a T cell subset sorted from them (not recorded which). All receptors derive from a man younger than 35 who had mild COVID-19 (a few samples of this study predate the infection). Cell type and time point are not known.

V and J are TRBV12-3 or TRBV12-4 and TRBJ2-1; 10 bases match TRBD2. The CDR3 runs 15 residues. Unmatched junction bases numbered 11, after V lost 9 bases and J lost 6 bases. DNA for the CDR3: TGTGCCAGTTCTCTCAGCGGGGGGGCTCTCAATGAGCAGTTCTTC. This gives the protein CASSLSGGALNEQFF.

Only a few counts were recorded for this clonotype. The rearrangement joins TRBV7-6 to TRBJ2-5, with D perhaps given as TRBD1 or TRBD2 (5 bases each). The CDR3 extends over 14 amino acids. V lost 4 bases and J lost 3, with 12 bases in between. Looked up from germline, CDR1 is SGHVS and CDR2 is FNYEAQ. This CDR3 reads CASSSRLGEETQYF. The CDR3, as DNA: TGTGCCAGCAGCTCCAGACTGGGGGAAGAGACCCAGTACTTC.